The T cell receptor beta chain described here comes from a study of blood T cell repertoires in COVID-19. The V end lost 9 bases, the J end lost 2 bases, and 11 bases lay between the germline ends. This CDR3 contains 13 residues. Looked up from germline, CDR1 is LGHNT and CDR2 is FRNRAP. Measured with immunoSEQ multiplex PCR; TCRdb has only the in-frame clones, and not every one. This sample has under 200,000 clones, with roughly nine tenths found just once. The specimen sequenced was peripheral blood. This rearrangement joins TRBV12-5 to TRBJ1-5; perhaps TRBD1 as D (5 bases). This clonotype was obtained from a man aged 70 or older with acute or convalescent COVID-19. CDR3 nucleotide sequence: TGTGCTAGCGCAGGGTCGGGCAATCAGCCCCAGCATTTT. Protein sequence: CASAGSGNQPQHF.